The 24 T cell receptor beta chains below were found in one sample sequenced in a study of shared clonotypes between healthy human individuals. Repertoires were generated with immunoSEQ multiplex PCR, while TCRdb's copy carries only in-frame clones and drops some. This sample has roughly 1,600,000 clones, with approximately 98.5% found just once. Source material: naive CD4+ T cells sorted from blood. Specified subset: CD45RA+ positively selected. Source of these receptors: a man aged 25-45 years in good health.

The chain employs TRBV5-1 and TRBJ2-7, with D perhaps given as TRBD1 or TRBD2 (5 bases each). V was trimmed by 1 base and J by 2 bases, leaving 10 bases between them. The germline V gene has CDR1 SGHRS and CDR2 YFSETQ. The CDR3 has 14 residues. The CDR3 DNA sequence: TGCGCCAGCAGCTTGTGGGACGGAACCTACGAGCAGTACTTC. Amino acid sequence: CASSLWDGTYEQYF.

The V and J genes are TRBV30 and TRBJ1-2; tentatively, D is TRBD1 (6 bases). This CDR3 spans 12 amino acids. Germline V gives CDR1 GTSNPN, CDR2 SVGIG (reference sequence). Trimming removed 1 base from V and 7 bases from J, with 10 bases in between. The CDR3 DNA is TGTGCCTGGAGTGGGGGGCCCAGTGGCTACACCTTC. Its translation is CAWSGGPSGYTF.

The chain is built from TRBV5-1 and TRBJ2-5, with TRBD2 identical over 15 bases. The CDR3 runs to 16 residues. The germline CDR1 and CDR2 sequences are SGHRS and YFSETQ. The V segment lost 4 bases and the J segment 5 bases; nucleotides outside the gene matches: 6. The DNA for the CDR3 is TGCGCCAGCAGCGCCGGACTAGCGGGAGGGCTCGAGACCCAGTACTTC. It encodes CASSAGLAGGLETQYF.

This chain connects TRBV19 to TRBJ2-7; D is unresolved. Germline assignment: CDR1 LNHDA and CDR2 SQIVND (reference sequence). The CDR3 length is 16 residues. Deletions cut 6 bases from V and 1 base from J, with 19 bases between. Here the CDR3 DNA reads TGTGCCAGTAGCGTGCTAACAGTTCAAATTTCCTACGAGCAGTACTTC. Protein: CASSVLTVQISYEQYF.

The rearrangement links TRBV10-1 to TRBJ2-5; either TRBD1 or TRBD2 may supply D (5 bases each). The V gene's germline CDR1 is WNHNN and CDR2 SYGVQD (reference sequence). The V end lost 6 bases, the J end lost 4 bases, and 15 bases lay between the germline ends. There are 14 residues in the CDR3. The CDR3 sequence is CASSQGTARETQYF. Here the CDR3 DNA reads TGCGCCAGCAGCCAAGGGACCGCTCGAGAGACCCAGTACTTC.

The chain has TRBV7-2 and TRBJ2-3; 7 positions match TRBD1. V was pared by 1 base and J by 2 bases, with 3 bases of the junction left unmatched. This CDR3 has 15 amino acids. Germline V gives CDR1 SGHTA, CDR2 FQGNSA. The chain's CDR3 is CASSLGDSVTDTQYF. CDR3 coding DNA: TGTGCCAGCAGCTTAGGGGACAGTGTCACAGATACGCAGTATTTT.

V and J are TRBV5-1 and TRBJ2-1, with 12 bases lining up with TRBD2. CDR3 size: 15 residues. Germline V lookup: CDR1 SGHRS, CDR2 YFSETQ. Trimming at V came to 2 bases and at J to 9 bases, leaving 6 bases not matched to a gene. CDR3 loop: CASSFSLAGGGEQFF. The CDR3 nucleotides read TGCGCCAGCAGCTTCAGTCTAGCGGGAGGGGGTGAGCAGTTCTTC.

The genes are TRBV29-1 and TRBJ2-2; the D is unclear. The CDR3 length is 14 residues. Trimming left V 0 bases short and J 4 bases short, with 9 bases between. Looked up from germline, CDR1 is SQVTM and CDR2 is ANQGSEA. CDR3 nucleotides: TGCAGCGTTGAAGATCGTGACCGCACCGGGGAGCTGTTTTTT. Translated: CSVEDRDRTGELFF.

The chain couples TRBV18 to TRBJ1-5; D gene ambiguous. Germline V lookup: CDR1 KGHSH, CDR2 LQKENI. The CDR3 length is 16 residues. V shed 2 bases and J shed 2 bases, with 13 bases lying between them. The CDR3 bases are TGTGCCAGCTCACCATTCGCGGGAGGTGGCAATCAGCCCCAGCATTTT. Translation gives CASSPFAGGGNQPQHF. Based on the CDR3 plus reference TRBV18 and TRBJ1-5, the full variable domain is NAGVMQNPRHLVRRRGQEARLRCSPMKGHSHVYWYRQLPEEGLKFMVYLQKENIIDESGMPKERFSAEFPKEGPSILRIQQVVRGDSAAYFCASSPFAGGGNQPQHFGDGTRLSIL.

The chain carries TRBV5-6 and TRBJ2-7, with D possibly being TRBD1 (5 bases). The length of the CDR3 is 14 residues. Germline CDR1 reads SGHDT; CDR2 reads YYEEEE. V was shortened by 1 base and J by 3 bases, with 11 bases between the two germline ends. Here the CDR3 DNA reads TGTGCCAGCAGCTTGTATCCAGGGTTCTACGAGCAGTACTTC. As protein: CASSLYPGFYEQYF.

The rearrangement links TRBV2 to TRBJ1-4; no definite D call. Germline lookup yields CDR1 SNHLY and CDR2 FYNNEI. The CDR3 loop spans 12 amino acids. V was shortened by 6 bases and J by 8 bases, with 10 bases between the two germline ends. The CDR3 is CASSRAGEKLFF. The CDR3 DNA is TGTGCCAGCAGCCGAGCGGGGGAAAAACTGTTTTTT.

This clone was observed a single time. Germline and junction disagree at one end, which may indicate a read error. CDR3 amino acids: CASSLLRFTGELFF. For the CDR3, the DNA is TGTGCTAGCAGCTTACTACGCTTCACCGGGGAGCTGTTTTTT. The chain combines TRBV7-7 with TRBJ2-2; unclear D gene. This CDR3 is 14 amino acids long. Germline V lookup: CDR1 SSHAT, CDR2 FNYEAQ (reference sequence).

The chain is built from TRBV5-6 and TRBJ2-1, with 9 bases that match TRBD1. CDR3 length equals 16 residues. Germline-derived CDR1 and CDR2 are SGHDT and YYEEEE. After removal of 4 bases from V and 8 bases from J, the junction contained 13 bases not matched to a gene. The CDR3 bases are TGTGCCAGCAGCCCCCGGCGGGGATGGGACAGGGATGAGCAGTTCTTC. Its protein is CASSPRRGWDRDEQFF. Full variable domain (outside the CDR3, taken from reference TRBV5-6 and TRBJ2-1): DAGVTQSPTHLIKTRGQQVTLRCSPKSGHDTVSWYQQALGQGPQFIFQYYEEEERQRGNFPDRFSGHQFPNYSSELNVNALLLGDSALYLCASSPRRGWDRDEQFFGPGTRLTVL.

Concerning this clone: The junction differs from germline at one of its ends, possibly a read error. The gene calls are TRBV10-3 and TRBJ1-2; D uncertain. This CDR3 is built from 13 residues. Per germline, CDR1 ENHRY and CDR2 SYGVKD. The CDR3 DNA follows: TGTGCCAACAGTAAAGGACTCAACTATGGCTACACCTTC. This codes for CANSKGLNYGYTF.

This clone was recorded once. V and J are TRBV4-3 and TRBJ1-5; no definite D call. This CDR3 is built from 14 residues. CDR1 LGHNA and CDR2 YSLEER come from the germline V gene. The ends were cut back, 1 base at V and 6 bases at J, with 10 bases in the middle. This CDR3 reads CASSQVWEGQPQHF. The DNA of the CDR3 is TGCGCCAGCAGCCAAGTGTGGGAGGGTCAGCCCCAGCATTTT.

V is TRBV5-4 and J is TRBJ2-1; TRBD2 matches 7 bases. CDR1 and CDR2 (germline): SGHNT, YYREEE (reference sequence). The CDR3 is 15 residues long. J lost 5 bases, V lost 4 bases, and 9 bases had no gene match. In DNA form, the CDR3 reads TGTGCCAGCAGCGTCCATAGCGGGCGGGACAATGAGCAGTTCTTC. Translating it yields CASSVHSGRDNEQFF.

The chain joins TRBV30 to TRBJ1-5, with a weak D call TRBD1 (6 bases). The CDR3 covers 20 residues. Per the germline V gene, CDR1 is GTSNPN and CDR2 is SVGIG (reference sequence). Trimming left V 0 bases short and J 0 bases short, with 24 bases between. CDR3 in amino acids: CAWSVPQNPRGASSNQPQHF. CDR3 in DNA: TGTGCCTGGAGTGTACCCCAAAACCCGCGGGGGGCAAGTAGCAATCAGCCCCAGCATTTT. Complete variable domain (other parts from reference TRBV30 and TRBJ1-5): SQTIHQWPATLVQPVGSPLSLECTVEGTSNPNLYWYRQAAGRGLQLLFYSVGIGQISSEVPQNLSASRPQDRQFILSSKKLLLSDSGFYLCAWSVPQNPRGASSNQPQHFGDGTRLSIL.

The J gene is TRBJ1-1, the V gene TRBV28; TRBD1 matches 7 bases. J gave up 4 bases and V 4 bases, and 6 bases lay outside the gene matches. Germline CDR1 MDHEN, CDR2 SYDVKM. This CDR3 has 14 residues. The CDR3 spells CASSSSRGVTEAFF. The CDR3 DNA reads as TGTGCCAGCAGTTCATCCAGGGGGGTCACTGAAGCTTTCTTT. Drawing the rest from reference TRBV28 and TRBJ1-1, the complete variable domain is DVKVTQSSRYLVKRTGEKVFLECVQDMDHENMFWYRQDPGLGLRLIYFSYDVKMKEKGDIPEGYSVSREKKERFSLILESASTNQTSMYLCASSSSRGVTEAFFGQGTRLTVV.

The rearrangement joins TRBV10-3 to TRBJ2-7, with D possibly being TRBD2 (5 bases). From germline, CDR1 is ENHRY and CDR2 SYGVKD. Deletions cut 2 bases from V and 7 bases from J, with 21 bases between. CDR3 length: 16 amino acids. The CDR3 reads CAISEGGSRPPEEQYF. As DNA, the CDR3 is TGTGCCATCAGTGAGGGAGGCAGCCGGCCCCCTGAGGAGCAGTACTTC.

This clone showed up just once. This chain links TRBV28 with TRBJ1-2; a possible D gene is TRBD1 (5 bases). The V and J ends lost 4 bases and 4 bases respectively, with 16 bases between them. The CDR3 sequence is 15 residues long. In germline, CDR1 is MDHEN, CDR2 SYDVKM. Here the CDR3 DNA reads TGTGCCAGCAGTTCCCCGGGGGGGACCCGCTATGGCTACACCTTC. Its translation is CASSSPGGTRYGYTF.

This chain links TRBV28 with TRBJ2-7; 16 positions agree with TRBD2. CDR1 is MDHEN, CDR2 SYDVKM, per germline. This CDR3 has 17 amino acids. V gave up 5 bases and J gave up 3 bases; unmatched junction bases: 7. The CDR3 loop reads CASSKGLAGGPFYEQYF. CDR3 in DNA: TGTGCCAGCAGTAAGGGACTAGCGGGAGGGCCCTTCTACGAGCAGTACTTC.

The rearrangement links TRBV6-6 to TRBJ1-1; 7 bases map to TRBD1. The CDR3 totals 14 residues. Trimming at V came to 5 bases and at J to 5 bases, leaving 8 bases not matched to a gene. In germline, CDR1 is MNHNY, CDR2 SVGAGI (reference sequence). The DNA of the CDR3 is TGTGCCAGCAGTCAACCAGGGGGTTGGACTGAAGCTTTCTTT. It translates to CASSQPGGWTEAFF.

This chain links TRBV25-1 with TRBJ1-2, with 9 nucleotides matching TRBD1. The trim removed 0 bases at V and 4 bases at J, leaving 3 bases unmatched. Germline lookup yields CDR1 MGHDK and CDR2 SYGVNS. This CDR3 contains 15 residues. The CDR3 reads CASSEYGTGLYGYTF. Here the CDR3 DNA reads TGTGCCAGCAGTGAATATGGGACAGGGCTCTATGGCTACACCTTC.

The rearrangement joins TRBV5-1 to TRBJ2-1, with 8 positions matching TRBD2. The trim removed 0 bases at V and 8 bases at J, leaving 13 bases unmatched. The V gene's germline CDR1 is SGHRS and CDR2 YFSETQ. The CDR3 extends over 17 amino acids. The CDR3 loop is CASSLGRWERGQDEQFF. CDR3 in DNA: TGCGCCAGCAGCTTGGGTCGGTGGGAGCGGGGGCAGGATGAGCAGTTCTTC.